The clone carrying this T cell receptor (beta chain) occurred many times. A universal primer site was added by template switching, and unique molecular identifiers were carried by the cDNA. Via MiXCR, TCRdb re-called the 5' RACE reads, giving one row per CDR3 protein. The sample yields 250,000 or so distinct CDR3 sequences, 5.5% to 7% seen once. These data are taken from a study of identical twins. Separately, the same data were catalogued under a study of yellow fever vaccine responses in identical twins. Per that paper: In identical twins, vaccine T cell responses appeared partly shared and partly individual.

Sequenced: memory (CD45RO+) T cells sorted from blood. The receptor was isolated from a woman aged 18-35 years in good health.

CDR3 coding DNA: TGCAGCGGGAAACAGGGGGAGTATGAGCAGTTCTTC. This encodes CSGKQGEYEQFF. V gene TRBV29-1 combines with J gene TRBJ2-1; 8 bases align to TRBD1. V lost 7 bases, J lost 8 bases, and 7 bases stayed unmatched. Per the germline V gene, CDR1 is SQVTM and CDR2 is ANQGSEA. This CDR3 is 12 amino acids long.